Listed below are T cell receptor beta chains from one sample, sequenced in a study of response to subunit inactivated influenza vaccine. TCRdb reprocessed the RT-PCR reads with MiXCR, giving one entry per CDR3 protein. The sample lists around 180,000 distinct CDR3 sequences; about 9% were seen once. The source was non-naive T cells sorted from PBMCs, collected on the day of vaccination. Receptor source: a man aged 45-60 years who received an inactivated influenza vaccine. The CDR3 runs from the conserved cysteine through the conserved F or W. A D gene is named only where the DNA matches it firmly. Size is stated for part of the rows, as once, few or many counts, or as a class when the clone is expanded.

d_gene: -; abundance: many; len: 15; v_gene: TRBV24-1; j_gene: TRBJ1-5; CDR3aa: CATSERQDGNQPQHF; CDR3nt: TGTGCCACCAGTGAGCGACAGGATGGCAATCAGCCCCAGCATTTT
d_gene: -; abundance: -; len: 14; v_gene: TRBV30; j_gene: TRBJ2-7; CDR3aa: CAWSAPGLSYEQYF; CDR3nt: TGTGCCTGGAGTGCCCCGGGCCTTTCCTACGAGCAGTACTTC
d_gene: TRBD2; abundance: few; len: 19; v_gene: TRBV20-1; j_gene: TRBJ2-3; CDR3aa: CSARRLWASGSSFVDTQYF; CDR3nt: TGCAGTGCTAGACGGTTGTGGGCTAGCGGGAGTAGTTTCGTGGATACGCAGTATTTT
d_gene: TRBD1; abundance: few; len: 13; v_gene: TRBV10-3; j_gene: TRBJ1-2; CDR3aa: CAISGGQVYGYTF; CDR3nt: TGTGCCATCAGTGGCGGACAGGTCTATGGCTACACCTTC
d_gene: TRBD1; abundance: few; len: 16; v_gene: TRBV7-2; j_gene: TRBJ2-2; CDR3aa: CASSLSGTGNTGELFF; CDR3nt: TGTGCCAGCAGCTTATCCGGGACAGGGAACACCGGGGAGCTGTTTTTT
d_gene: -; abundance: -; len: 14; v_gene: TRBV28; j_gene: TRBJ1-5; CDR3aa: CASSLGRAPQPQHF; CDR3nt: TGTGCCAGCAGTTTAGGCAGGGCCCCTCAGCCCCAGCATTTT
d_gene: -; abundance: -; len: 15; v_gene: TRBV20-1; j_gene: TRBJ2-1; CDR3aa: CSAPSVQGGWDEQFF; CDR3nt: TGCAGTGCCCCATCAGTACAGGGTGGTTGGGATGAGCAGTTCTTC
d_gene: -; abundance: many; len: 14; v_gene: TRBV10-3; j_gene: TRBJ2-5; CDR3aa: CAITDLWGSETQYF; CDR3nt: TGTGCCATCACCGATCTGTGGGGTTCCGAGACCCAGTACTTC
d_gene: TRBD1; abundance: -; len: 15; v_gene: TRBV7-2; j_gene: TRBJ2-6; CDR3aa: CASSTGMAGANVLTF; CDR3nt: TGTGCCAGTTCGACAGGGATGGCTGGGGCCAACGTCCTGACTTTC
d_gene: -; abundance: -; len: 13; v_gene: TRBV7-2; j_gene: TRBJ2-1; CDR3aa: CASRGGGAAEQFF; CDR3nt: TGTGCCAGCAGAGGAGGGGGGGCCGCTGAGCAGTTCTTC
d_gene: TRBD1; abundance: -; len: 14; v_gene: TRBV27; j_gene: TRBJ1-2; CDR3aa: CASRQTGTEDGYTF; CDR3nt: TGTGCCAGCAGACAAACAGGGACAGAAGATGGCTACACCTTC
d_gene: -; abundance: few; len: 17; v_gene: TRBV29-1; j_gene: TRBJ2-7; CDR3aa: CSPHAPPEIQGPYEQYF; CDR3nt: TGCAGCCCTCATGCCCCCCCCGAGATCCAGGGCCCCTACGAGCAGTACTTC
d_gene: -; abundance: few; len: 16; v_gene: TRBV10-3; j_gene: TRBJ2-2; CDR3aa: CAISETGTLNTGELFF; CDR3nt: TGTGCCATCAGTGAGACCGGGACACTCAACACCGGGGAGCTGTTTTTT
d_gene: -; abundance: many; len: 15; v_gene: TRBV10-1; j_gene: TRBJ2-3; CDR3aa: CASSERTASTDTQYF; CDR3nt: TGCGCCAGCAGTGAGAGGACAGCTAGCACAGATACGCAGTATTTT
d_gene: -; abundance: -; len: 15; v_gene: TRBV6-1; j_gene: TRBJ2-2; CDR3aa: CASSEELGLTGELFF; CDR3nt: TGTGCCAGCAGTGAAGAACTGGGTTTGACCGGGGAGCTGTTTTTT
d_gene: -; abundance: -; len: 17; v_gene: TRBV12-3/TRBV12-4; j_gene: TRBJ2-3; CDR3aa: CASTRGLNDGRENTQYF; CDR3nt: TGTGCCAGCACGCGGGGGCTAAACGATGGGAGGGAAAATACGCAGTATTTT
d_gene: TRBD1; abundance: -; len: 14; v_gene: TRBV10-3; j_gene: TRBJ1-1; CDR3aa: CASEDGQGNTEAFF; CDR3nt: TGTGCCTCCGAAGACGGACAGGGCAACACTGAAGCTTTCTTT
d_gene: -; abundance: few; len: 13; v_gene: TRBV24-1; j_gene: TRBJ1-5; CDR3aa: CATMRGVGQPQHF; CDR3nt: TGTGCCACCATGCGCGGTGTTGGGCAGCCCCAGCATTTT
d_gene: -; abundance: many; len: 15; v_gene: TRBV5-1; j_gene: TRBJ2-3; CDR3aa: CASSLVHGVSDTQYF; CDR3nt: TGCGCCAGCAGCTTGGTTCACGGGGTTTCAGATACGCAGTATTTT
d_gene: -; abundance: many; len: 12; v_gene: TRBV3-1; j_gene: TRBJ1-1; CDR3aa: CASSQGFTEAFF; CDR3nt: TGTGCCAGCAGCCAAGGGTTCACTGAAGCTTTCTTT
d_gene: TRBD2; abundance: few; len: 14; v_gene: TRBV6-2/TRBV6-3; j_gene: TRBJ2-2; CDR3aa: CASSYLREVGELFF; CDR3nt: TGTGCCAGCAGTTATCTGCGGGAGGTCGGGGAGCTGTTTTTT
d_gene: -; abundance: -; len: 13; v_gene: TRBV20-1; j_gene: TRBJ2-1; CDR3aa: CSARRRDTHEQFF; CDR3nt: TGCAGTGCTAGACGCCGGGACACCCATGAGCAGTTCTTC
d_gene: -; abundance: few; len: 13; v_gene: TRBV5-1; j_gene: TRBJ2-7; CDR3aa: CASTGLLTYEQYF; CDR3nt: TGCGCCAGCACCGGACTGCTCACCTACGAGCAGTACTTC
d_gene: -; abundance: few; len: 14; v_gene: TRBV6-2/TRBV6-3; j_gene: TRBJ2-3; CDR3aa: CASGSFASTDTQYF; CDR3nt: TGTGCCAGTGGGTCGTTCGCTAGCACAGATACGCAGTATTTT
d_gene: TRBD2; abundance: many; len: 15; v_gene: TRBV10-3; j_gene: TRBJ2-3; CDR3aa: CAISGGGGAEDTQYF; CDR3nt: TGTGCCATCAGTGGGGGCGGGGGGGCTGAAGATACGCAGTATTTT
d_gene: TRBD2; abundance: few; len: 13; v_gene: TRBV4-3; j_gene: TRBJ2-7; CDR3aa: CASSQDIAGVQYF; CDR3nt: TGCGCCAGCAGCCAAGATATAGCGGGAGTACAGTACTTC
d_gene: TRBD2; abundance: few; len: 18; v_gene: TRBV4-1; j_gene: TRBJ2-1; CDR3aa: CASSQFSLAGGSYNEQFF; CDR3nt: TGCGCCAGCAGCCAATTTAGTCTAGCGGGGGGCTCCTACAATGAGCAGTTCTTC
d_gene: -; abundance: few; len: 14; v_gene: TRBV5-6; j_gene: TRBJ2-2; CDR3aa: CASSLVGNTGELFF; CDR3nt: TGTGCCAGCAGCTTGGTCGGAAACACCGGGGAGCTGTTTTTT
d_gene: TRBD1; abundance: -; len: 19; v_gene: TRBV6-5; j_gene: TRBJ2-6; CDR3aa: CASSYVGTGAPPGANVLTF; CDR3nt: TGTGCCAGCAGTTACGTGGGGACAGGGGCCCCACCTGGGGCCAACGTCCTGACTTTC
d_gene: TRBD1; abundance: many; len: 14; v_gene: TRBV6-1; j_gene: TRBJ1-5; CDR3aa: CASSPKTGSQPQHF; CDR3nt: TGTGCCAGCAGCCCAAAGACAGGGAGCCAGCCCCAGCATTTT
d_gene: -; abundance: few; len: 15; v_gene: TRBV3-1; j_gene: TRBJ2-1; CDR3aa: CASSLGDGAYNEQFF; CDR3nt: TGTGCCAGCAGCCTCGGGGATGGGGCCTACAATGAGCAGTTCTTC
d_gene: -; abundance: -; len: 12; v_gene: TRBV10-2; j_gene: TRBJ2-5; CDR3aa: CASSAQGETQYF; CDR3nt: TGCGCCAGCAGCGCACAGGGAGAGACCCAGTACTTC
d_gene: -; abundance: -; len: 14; v_gene: TRBV5-5; j_gene: TRBJ2-3; CDR3aa: CASSLAGFADTQYF; CDR3nt: TGTGCCAGCAGCTTGGCAGGGTTCGCAGATACGCAGTATTTT
d_gene: -; abundance: -; len: 18; v_gene: TRBV6-2/TRBV6-3; j_gene: TRBJ2-3; CDR3aa: CASSSHRVRGAGTDTQYF; CDR3nt: TGTGCCAGCAGCTCTCATAGGGTTCGGGGGGCAGGCACAGATACGCAGTATTTT
d_gene: TRBD1; abundance: medium-sized; len: 14; v_gene: TRBV3-1; j_gene: TRBJ2-7; CDR3aa: CASSPRQGTDEQYF; CDR3nt: TGTGCCAGCAGCCCCAGACAGGGTACCGACGAGCAGTACTTC
d_gene: -; abundance: many; len: 15; v_gene: TRBV20-1; j_gene: TRBJ2-2; CDR3aa: CSAPEAGHNTGELFF; CDR3nt: TGCAGTGCCCCCGAGGCGGGACACAACACCGGGGAGCTGTTTTTT
d_gene: TRBD1; abundance: many; len: 16; v_gene: TRBV7-9; j_gene: TRBJ2-5; CDR3aa: CASSFGQGLNRETQYF; CDR3nt: TGTGCCAGCAGCTTCGGACAGGGGTTGAATCGGGAGACCCAGTACTTC
d_gene: -; abundance: few; len: 14; v_gene: TRBV5-8; j_gene: TRBJ2-3; CDR3aa: CASSGQSRVDTQYF; CDR3nt: TGTGCCAGCAGCGGACAGTCAAGGGTTGATACGCAGTATTTT
d_gene: -; abundance: few; len: 15; v_gene: TRBV3-1; j_gene: TRBJ2-4; CDR3aa: CASSQARHSKNIQYF; CDR3nt: TGTGCCAGCAGCCAAGCGCGACACTCCAAAAACATTCAGTACTTC
d_gene: -; abundance: many; len: 15; v_gene: TRBV20-1; j_gene: TRBJ2-2; CDR3aa: CSASGGSGGFGELFF; CDR3nt: TGCAGTGCTTCCGGGGGGTCAGGGGGCTTCGGGGAGCTGTTTTTT
d_gene: TRBD1; abundance: few; len: 15; v_gene: TRBV19; j_gene: TRBJ2-2; CDR3aa: CASSDRDRNTGELFF; CDR3nt: TGTGCCAGTAGTGACCGGGACAGGAACACCGGGGAGCTGTTTTTT
d_gene: TRBD2; abundance: many; len: 14; v_gene: TRBV7-6; j_gene: TRBJ2-2; CDR3aa: CASSLRTRSGELFF; CDR3nt: TGTGCCAGCAGCCTAAGGACTAGGTCCGGGGAGCTGTTTTTT
d_gene: TRBD2; abundance: -; len: 16; v_gene: TRBV4-3; j_gene: TRBJ2-7; CDR3aa: CASSQDRASGSYEQYF; CDR3nt: TGCGCCAGCAGCCAAGACCGGGCTAGCGGGAGTTACGAGCAGTACTTC
d_gene: TRBD2; abundance: few; len: 15; v_gene: TRBV2; j_gene: TRBJ2-2; CDR3aa: CASRPGLAVQGELFF; CDR3nt: TGTGCCAGCAGGCCGGGACTAGCTGTTCAGGGGGAGCTGTTTTTT
d_gene: -; abundance: -; len: 16; v_gene: TRBV12-3/TRBV12-4; j_gene: TRBJ2-1; CDR3aa: CASSLDLPQSYNEQFF; CDR3nt: TGTGCCAGCAGTTTGGATCTTCCTCAATCCTACAATGAGCAGTTCTTC
d_gene: -; abundance: many; len: 17; v_gene: TRBV10-3; j_gene: TRBJ2-7; CDR3aa: CAISEGLGAGDTYEQYF; CDR3nt: TGTGCCATCAGTGAAGGACTTGGGGCAGGGGATACCTACGAGCAGTACTTC
d_gene: -; abundance: few; len: 13; v_gene: TRBV6-1; j_gene: TRBJ2-3; CDR3aa: CASSRSGLDTQYF; CDR3nt: TGTGCCAGCAGTAGAAGCGGCTTAGATACGCAGTATTTT
d_gene: -; abundance: many; len: 14; v_gene: TRBV20-1; j_gene: TRBJ1-2; CDR3aa: CSAPRAGLGYGYTF; CDR3nt: TGCAGTGCTCCCAGGGCCGGTCTGGGCTATGGCTACACCTTC
d_gene: -; abundance: many; len: 14; v_gene: TRBV6-1; j_gene: TRBJ1-3; CDR3aa: CASSARPSGNTIYF; CDR3nt: TGTGCCAGCTCCGCCCGCCCCTCTGGAAACACCATATATTTT
d_gene: -; abundance: many; len: 13; v_gene: TRBV5-1; j_gene: TRBJ2-2; CDR3aa: CASSPDSTGELFF; CDR3nt: TGCGCCAGCAGCCCCGATAGTACCGGGGAGCTGTTTTTT
d_gene: -; abundance: few; len: 15; v_gene: TRBV5-1; j_gene: TRBJ1-2; CDR3aa: CASRPGQYPLDGYTF; CDR3nt: TGCGCCAGCAGACCGGGACAATATCCCCTAGATGGCTACACCTTC
d_gene: -; abundance: many; len: 15; v_gene: TRBV5-1; j_gene: TRBJ2-7; CDR3aa: CASSLQGSPSYEQYF; CDR3nt: TGCGCCAGCAGCTTGCAGGGGTCCCCCTCCTACGAGCAGTACTTC
d_gene: TRBD2; abundance: -; len: 17; v_gene: TRBV5-1; j_gene: TRBJ2-2; CDR3aa: CASSPGLAGPSTGELFF; CDR3nt: TGCGCCAGCAGCCCGGGACTAGCGGGGCCTTCCACCGGGGAGCTGTTTTTT
d_gene: -; abundance: -; len: 14; v_gene: TRBV6-5; j_gene: TRBJ2-1; CDR3aa: CASSYLQGNNEQFF; CDR3nt: TGTGCCAGCAGTTATTTGCAGGGAAACAATGAGCAGTTCTTC
d_gene: -; abundance: few; len: 16; v_gene: TRBV6-4; j_gene: TRBJ1-2; CDR3aa: CASSDPRGLKNYGYTF; CDR3nt: TGTGCCAGCAGTGACCCGCGGGGACTGAAGAACTATGGCTACACCTTC
d_gene: TRBD2; abundance: many; len: 15; v_gene: TRBV20-1; j_gene: TRBJ2-7; CDR3aa: CSAPGTSGGYYEQYF; CDR3nt: TGCAGTGCTCCCGGGACTAGCGGGGGCTACTACGAGCAGTACTTC
d_gene: TRBD1; abundance: -; len: 15; v_gene: TRBV7-2; j_gene: TRBJ1-1; CDR3aa: CASSLAGGAVTEAFF; CDR3nt: TGTGCCAGCAGCCTCGCAGGGGGCGCGGTGACTGAAGCTTTCTTT
d_gene: TRBD2; abundance: few; len: 17; v_gene: TRBV11-2; j_gene: TRBJ2-1; CDR3aa: CASSLNTGGGAYNEQFF; CDR3nt: TGTGCCAGCAGCTTAAACACTGGCGGGGGGGCCTACAATGAGCAGTTCTTC
d_gene: -; abundance: few; len: 14; v_gene: TRBV7-9; j_gene: TRBJ2-5; CDR3aa: CASSLDSQPGTQYF; CDR3nt: TGTGCCAGCAGCTTAGACTCACAGCCCGGGACCCAGTACTTC